Sequencing of this T cell receptor beta chain was carried out in a study of shared clonotypes between healthy human individuals. V was trimmed by 5 bases and J by 2 bases, leaving 19 bases between them. The length of the CDR3 is 17 residues. Germline loops: CDR1 MDHEN, CDR2 SYDVKM. At the deep level, the assay was run. The sequencing of unsorted PBMC DNA took place on ten immunoSEQ deep assay plates. Per the study methods: There were no quality scores in the junction-only immunoSEQ sequences, so filtering differed. The repertoire was sequenced with immunoSEQ multiplex PCR; TCRdb's copy has only in-frame clones and lacks some. The V and J calls and clone size are taken from that table; D and trimming were inferred from the DNA. The profile shows some 480,000 clones, 79% of them singletons. The donors were all Caucasian adults (living in Nashville, Tennessee).

The rearrangement joins TRBV28 to TRBJ1-3; the D gene is possibly TRBD1 (5 bases). The receptor comes from a woman aged 40 to 50 in good health. Some clones in this sample may be carry-over from other donors' samples. Sequencing was carried out using PBMCs. The CDR3: CASSAPMGDFAGNTIYF. CDR3 DNA sequence: TGTGCCAGCAGTGCTCCAATGGGGGACTTTGCTGGAAACACCATATATTTT.